The clone carrying this TCR beta chain was detected only a few times. Antigen: not known. The sample originates from a study of beta chain features in type 1 diabetes. Study-wide background: Examined across all samples were over 85 million sorted cells.

Study results and caveats: Overrepresentation of cells with high TCR expression could result from cDNA sequencing. Type 1 diabetes patients showed a moderate but significant shortening of TCRB CDR3s in all four CD4+ subsets. Patients with type 1 diabetes carried fewer insertions and had more deletions at their VDJ junctions.

Every isolated RNA sample was fully reverse transcribed, so sequencing captured expressed TCRB transcripts. Profiled with immunoSEQ multiplex PCR; TCRdb holds only in-frame clones, not every one. The sample carries 250,000 to 300,000 clones, 13% to 15% recorded once. V lost 0 bases, J lost 6 bases, and 2 bases stayed unmatched. The CDR3 is 14 residues long. Germline CDR1 is SNHLY and CDR2 is FYNNEI. The chain has TRBV2 and TRBJ1-5, with 7 bases aligning to TRBD1. Specimen: naive CD4+ T cells from blood. This receptor was obtained from a young man with type 1 diabetes. The CDR3 sequence: CASSEAGGGQPQHF. The CDR3, as DNA: TGTGCCAGCAGTGAAGCAGGGGGCGGTCAGCCCCAGCATTTT.